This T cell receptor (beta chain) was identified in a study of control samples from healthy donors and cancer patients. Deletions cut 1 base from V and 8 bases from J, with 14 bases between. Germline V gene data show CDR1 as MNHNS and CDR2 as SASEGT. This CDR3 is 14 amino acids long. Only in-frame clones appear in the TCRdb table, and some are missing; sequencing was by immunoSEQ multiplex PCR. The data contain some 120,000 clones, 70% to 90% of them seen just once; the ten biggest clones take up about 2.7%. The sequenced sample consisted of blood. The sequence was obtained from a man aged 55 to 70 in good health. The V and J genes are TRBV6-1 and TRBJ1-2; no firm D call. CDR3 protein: CASSEGGQAGGYTF. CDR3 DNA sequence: TGTGCCAGCAGTGAAGGGGGTCAAGCGGGAGGCTACACCTTC.